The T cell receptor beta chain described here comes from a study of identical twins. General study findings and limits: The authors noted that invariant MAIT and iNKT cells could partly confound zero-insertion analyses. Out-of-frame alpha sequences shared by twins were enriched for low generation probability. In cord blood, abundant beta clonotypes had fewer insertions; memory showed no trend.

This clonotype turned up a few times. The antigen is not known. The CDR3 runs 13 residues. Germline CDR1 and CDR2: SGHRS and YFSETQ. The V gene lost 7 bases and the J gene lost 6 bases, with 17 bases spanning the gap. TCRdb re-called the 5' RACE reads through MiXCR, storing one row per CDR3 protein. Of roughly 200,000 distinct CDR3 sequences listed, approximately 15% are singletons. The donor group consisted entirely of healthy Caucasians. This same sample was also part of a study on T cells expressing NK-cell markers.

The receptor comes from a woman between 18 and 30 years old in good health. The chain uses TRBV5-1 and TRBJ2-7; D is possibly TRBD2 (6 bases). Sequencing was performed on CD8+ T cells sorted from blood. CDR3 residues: CASSGTSPAEQYF. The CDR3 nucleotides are TGCGCCAGCTCTGGGACTTCCCCCGCCGAGCAGTACTTC.